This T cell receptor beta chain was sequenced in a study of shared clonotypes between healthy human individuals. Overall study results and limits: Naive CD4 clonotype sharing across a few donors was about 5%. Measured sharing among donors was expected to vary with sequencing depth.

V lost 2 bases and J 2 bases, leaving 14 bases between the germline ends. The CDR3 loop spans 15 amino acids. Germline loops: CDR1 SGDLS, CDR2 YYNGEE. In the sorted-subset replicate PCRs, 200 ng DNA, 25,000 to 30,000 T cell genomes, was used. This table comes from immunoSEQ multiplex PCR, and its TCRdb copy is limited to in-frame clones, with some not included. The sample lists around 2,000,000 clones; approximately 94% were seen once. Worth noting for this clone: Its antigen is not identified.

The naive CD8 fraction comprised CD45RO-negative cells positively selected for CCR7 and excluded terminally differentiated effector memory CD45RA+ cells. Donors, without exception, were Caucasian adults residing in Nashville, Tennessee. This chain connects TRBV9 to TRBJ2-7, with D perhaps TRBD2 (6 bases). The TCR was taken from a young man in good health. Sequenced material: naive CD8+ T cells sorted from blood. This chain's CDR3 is CASSVGGNPAYEQYF. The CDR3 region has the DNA TGTGCCAGCAGCGTTGGAGGGAACCCCGCCTACGAGCAGTACTTC.